This T cell receptor beta chain was sequenced for a study of post-analysis software for immune sequencing data (dated by TCRdb to the mid-2010s). The study in broad terms: Relapsing-remitting, secondary progressive and progressive-relapsing multiple sclerosis were recorded as disease courses, and subtype annotation was lacking for some patients. The patient repertoires were set against around eleven previously published healthy control repertoires from donors whose ages ranged from roughly 6 to 25 years. A subset of samples was prepared in parallel using single-end sample barcoding, then pooled and co-amplified after Illumina adapter ligation. Broad study findings and their caveats: Significantly lower normalized Chao1 diversity was found in multiple sclerosis patients than in controls, suggesting substantial peripheral T-cell clonal expansion. Roughly 5 TRBV segments, including TRBV5-6, TRBV5-1 and TRBV20-1, were significantly more frequent in patients than controls. The control group was slightly older than the multiple sclerosis patient group. When samples were clustered directly using the F measure, samples prepared in the same batch co-clustered strongly, which prompted a batch-effect correction.

The CDR3 starts with the cysteine, ends with the phenylalanine, and has 15 residues. Only the CDR3 DNA stays, 45 bases, in frame from base 1. CDR1 and CDR2 are read off the germline V gene as SGHAT and FQNNGV. Compared with germline, V lacks 5 bases and J lacks 5 bases; bases without a gene match: 9. This clonotype was detected once. What this receptor recognizes is not known. Per-base qualities were not stored, and no clone one base away is much larger. To demonstrate the VDJtools post-analysis software, the study profiled TCR beta repertoires from the peripheral blood of some 13 young patients with multiple sclerosis. Multiple sclerosis patients were children and adolescents aged about 6 to 15 years. Preparation of the library involved PCR. For sequencing, an Illumina HiSeq 2500 was employed. To reduce PCR and sequencing biases, unique molecular identifiers were built into the TCR beta cDNA libraries. Some 500,000 cDNA molecules were obtained for every 1 to 10 million input T cells, so each molecule roughly corresponded to one T cell. Patient libraries were prepared and sequenced with the same protocol used for the earlier healthy control dataset. Samples belonging to the same batch were prepared together, multiplexed and sequenced on a shared HiSeq lane. Regarding the original processing steps: Raw barcoded reads were processed with MIGEC, and single-read molecular identifier groups were discarded before consensus assembly and CDR3 extraction. VDJtools was used for post-analysis of the clonotype tables, with diversity normalized by down-sampling every dataset to the smallest sample size. To correct batch-related cross-sample contamination, repertoire overlap clustering matched CDR3 amino acid sequences but not nucleotide sequences. TCRdb reanalyzed the raw reads on its own, using fastp at Q25 for trimming and MiXCR for clone calling, and kept in-frame beta chains. Under each unique CDR3 protein, matching rows form one entry showing the most common genes and DNA. These V and J calls originate from TCRdb's pipeline instead of the authors' own analysis. This sample holds around 440,000 distinct CDR3 sequences; around 40% were observed only once. About 12% of the sample lies in the top ten.

This receptor was obtained from a girl aged 10 to 17 with multiple sclerosis. The chain is made from TRBV11-2 and TRBJ2-3, with 8 middle bases fitting TRBD2. The sequencing input was blood. The CDR3 corresponds to CASSPANLAGDTQYF. The bases read TGTGCCAGCAGCCCCGCCAACCTAGCGGGAGATACGCAGTATTTT.